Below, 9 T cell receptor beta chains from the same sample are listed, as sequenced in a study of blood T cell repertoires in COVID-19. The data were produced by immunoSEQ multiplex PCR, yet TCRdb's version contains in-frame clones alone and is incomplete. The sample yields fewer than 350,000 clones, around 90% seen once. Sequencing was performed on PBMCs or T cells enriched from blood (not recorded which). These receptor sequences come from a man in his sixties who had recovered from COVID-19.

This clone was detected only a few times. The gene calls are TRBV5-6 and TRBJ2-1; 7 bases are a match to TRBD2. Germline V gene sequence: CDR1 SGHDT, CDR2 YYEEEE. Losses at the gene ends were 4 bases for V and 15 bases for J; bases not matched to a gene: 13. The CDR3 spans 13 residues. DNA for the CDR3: TGTGCCAGCAGCCGCCCCGACACGGGGGGTAGGTTCTTC. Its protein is CASSRPDTGGRFF.

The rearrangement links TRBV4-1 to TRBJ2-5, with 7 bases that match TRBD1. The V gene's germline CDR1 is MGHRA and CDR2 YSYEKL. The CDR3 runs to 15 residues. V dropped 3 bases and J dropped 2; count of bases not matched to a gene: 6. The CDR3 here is CASSHTRGQQETQYF. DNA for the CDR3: TGCGCCAGCAGCCACACTCGGGGACAGCAAGAGACCCAGTACTTC.

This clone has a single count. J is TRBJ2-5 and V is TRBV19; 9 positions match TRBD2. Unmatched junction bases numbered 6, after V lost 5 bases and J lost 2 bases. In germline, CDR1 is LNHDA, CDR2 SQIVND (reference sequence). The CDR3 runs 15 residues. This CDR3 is CASSPLAGSQETQYF. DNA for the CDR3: TGTGCCAGTAGTCCCCTAGCGGGGTCGCAAGAGACCCAGTACTTC.

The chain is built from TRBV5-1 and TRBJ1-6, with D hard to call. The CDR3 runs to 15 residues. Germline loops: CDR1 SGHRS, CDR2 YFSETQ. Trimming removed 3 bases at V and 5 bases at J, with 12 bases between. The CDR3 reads CASSSSETDNSPLHF. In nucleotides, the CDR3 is TGCGCCAGCAGCTCCTCCGAAACAGATAATTCACCCCTCCACTTT.

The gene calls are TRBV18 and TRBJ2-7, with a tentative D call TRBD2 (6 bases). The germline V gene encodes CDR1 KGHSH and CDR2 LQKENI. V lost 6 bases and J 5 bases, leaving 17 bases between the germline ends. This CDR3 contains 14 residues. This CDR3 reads CASSPVMTSNEQYF. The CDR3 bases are TGTGCCAGCTCGCCCGTGATGACTAGTAACGAGCAGTACTTC.

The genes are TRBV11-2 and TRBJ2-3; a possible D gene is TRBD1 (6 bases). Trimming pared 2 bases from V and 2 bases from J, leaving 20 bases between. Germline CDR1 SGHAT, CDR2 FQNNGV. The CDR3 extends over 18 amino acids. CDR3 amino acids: CASSLSYSSGTTTDTQYF. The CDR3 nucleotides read TGTGCCAGCAGCTTATCGTATTCGTCCGGGACAACCACAGATACGCAGTATTTT.

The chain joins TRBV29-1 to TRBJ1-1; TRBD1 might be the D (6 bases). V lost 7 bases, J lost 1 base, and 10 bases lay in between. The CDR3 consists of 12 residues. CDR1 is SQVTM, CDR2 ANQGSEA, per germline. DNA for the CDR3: TGCAGCGCCTTAGGGGGGAACACTGAAGCTTTCTTT. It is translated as CSALGGNTEAFF.

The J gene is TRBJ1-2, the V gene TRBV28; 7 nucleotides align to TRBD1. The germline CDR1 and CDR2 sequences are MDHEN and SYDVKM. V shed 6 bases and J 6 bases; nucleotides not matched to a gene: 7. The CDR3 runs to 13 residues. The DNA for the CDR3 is TGTGCCAGCAGAAAACAGGGGTTGGATGGCTACACCTTC. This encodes CASRKQGLDGYTF.

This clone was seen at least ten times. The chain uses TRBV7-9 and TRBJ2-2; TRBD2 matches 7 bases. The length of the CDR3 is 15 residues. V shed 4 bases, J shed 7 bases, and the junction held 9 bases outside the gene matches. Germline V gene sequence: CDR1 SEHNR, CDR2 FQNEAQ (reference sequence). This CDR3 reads CASSSFGEGFGELFF. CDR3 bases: TGTGCCAGCAGCTCCTTTGGGGAGGGGTTCGGGGAGCTGTTTTTT.